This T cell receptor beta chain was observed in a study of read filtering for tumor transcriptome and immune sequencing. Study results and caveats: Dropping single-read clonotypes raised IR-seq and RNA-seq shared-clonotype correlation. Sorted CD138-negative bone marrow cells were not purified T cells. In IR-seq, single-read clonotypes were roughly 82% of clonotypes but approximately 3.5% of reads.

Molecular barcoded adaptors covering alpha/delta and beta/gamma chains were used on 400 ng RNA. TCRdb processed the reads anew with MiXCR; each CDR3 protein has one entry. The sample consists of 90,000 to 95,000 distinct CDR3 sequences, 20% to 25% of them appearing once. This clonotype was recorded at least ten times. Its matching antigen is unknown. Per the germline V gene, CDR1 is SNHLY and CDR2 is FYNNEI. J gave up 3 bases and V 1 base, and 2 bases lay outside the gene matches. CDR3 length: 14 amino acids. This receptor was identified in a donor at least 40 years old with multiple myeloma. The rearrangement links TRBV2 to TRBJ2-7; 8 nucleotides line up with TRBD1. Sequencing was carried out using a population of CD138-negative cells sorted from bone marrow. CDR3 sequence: CASSEDTGGYEQYF. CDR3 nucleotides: TGTGCCAGCAGTGAAGACACAGGGGGCTACGAGCAGTACTTC.